The 3 T cell receptor beta chains reported below all come from one sample, sequenced in a study of cytomegalovirus exposure and HLA in healthy donors. The PCR employed 60 Vbeta primers together with 13 Jbeta primers. The assay was immunoSEQ multiplex PCR, and TCRdb's table has in-frame clones only and misses some. The sample records approximately 250,000 clones, about 85% being singletons. Source material: PBMCs. These TCRs come from a girl aged 2-10 years in good health and CMV-seronegative.

The count of this clone is one. The chain uses TRBV4-1 and TRBJ2-5, with 14 bases identical to TRBD2. Germline lookup yields CDR1 MGHRA and CDR2 YSYEKL. The CDR3 is made up of 17 amino acids. The J segment lost 4 bases and the V segment lost 1 base, leaving 5 bases of the junction unmatched. The chain's CDR3 is CASSQGLAGGLRETQYF. The CDR3 DNA reads TGCGCCAGCAGCCAAGGACTAGCGGGGGGGTTGAGAGAGACCCAGTACTTC.

The V and J genes are TRBV27 and TRBJ2-1; tentative D call: TRBD2 (5 bases). CDR3 length: 19 amino acids. Germline loops: CDR1 MNHEY, CDR2 SMNVEV (reference sequence). The ends were cut back, 3 bases at V and 3 bases at J, with 24 bases in the middle. This chain's CDR3 is CASSLRNHGGRRNYNEQFF. CDR3 DNA: TGTGCCAGCAGTTTGCGTAACCATGGAGGACGGCGAAACTACAATGAGCAGTTCTTC.

The rearrangement uses TRBV5-6 and TRBJ2-5; tentative D call: TRBD1 (5 bases). The CDR3 length is 13 residues. Trimming removed 7 bases from V and 3 bases from J, with 13 bases in between. The germline CDR1 and CDR2 sequences are SGHDT and YYEEEE. CDR3: CASYRQGKETQYF. The CDR3 nucleotides are TGTGCCAGCTACCGGCAGGGTAAAGAGACCCAGTACTTC.